The 3 T cell receptor beta chains reported below all come from one sample, sequenced in a study of low-dose radiotherapy and immunotherapy resistance in tumors (dated 2022 in TCRdb). The sample was run on an Illumina HiSeq 2500. To make first-strand cDNA, Superscript III was used along with a set of TRAV- and TRBV-specific primers so that both the TCRalpha and TCRbeta chains were covered. An approximately 20-cycle PCR with Phusion amplified the TCRs, pairing a constant-region primer with the adapter that was attached to the V primers. TCRdb trimmed the raw reads at Q25, called clones with MiXCR and kept productive beta chains. Entries are consolidated by CDR3 protein sequence, retaining the most common genes and DNA. The sample table shows some 39,000 distinct CDR3 sequences, and about a third are seen once. The ten largest clones capture 3.5% to 4% of the sample. The sample's time point label, decoded: before trial treatment.

This specimen was PBMCs, taken before treatment. The origin of the receptors is a male donor with gallbladder cancer.

Many counts were recorded for this clonotype. This chain uses TRBV3-1 with TRBJ2-1; weak D call: TRBD2 (5 bases). Germline CDR1 and CDR2: LGHDT and YNNKEL (reference sequence). This CDR3 is 13 amino acids long. Trimming removed 1 base from V and 10 bases from J, with 11 bases in between. The CDR3, as DNA: TGTGCCAGCAGCCAAGTGAGGGCCGGGGAGCAGTTCTTC. Its protein product is CASSQVRAGEQFF.

The chain couples TRBV28 to TRBJ1-2; no clear D. Germline V gene lookup returns CDR1 MDHEN and CDR2 SYDVKM. V lost 4 bases, J lost 8 bases, and 11 bases lay in between. The CDR3 has 12 amino acids. CDR3 amino acids: CASSSYGVGYTF. Here the CDR3 DNA reads TGTGCCAGCAGTTCGTATGGTGTCGGCTACACCTTC.

This clonotype has a count of ten or more. V is TRBV19 and J is TRBJ1-4; D is perhaps TRBD1 (5 bases). CDR3 length: 12 residues. CDR1 and CDR2 from the germline V gene are LNHDA and SQIVND (reference sequence). The V end lost 9 bases, the J end lost 8 bases, and 13 bases lay between the germline ends. The CDR3 DNA follows: TGTGCCAGCAGGGCCCAAACGGAAAAACTGTTTTTT. It specifies CASRAQTEKLFF.